This T cell receptor beta chain was sequenced in a study of blood T cells in healthy people across ages. With a J-beta primer mix and a sample-barcoded 5' primer, a second PCR ran roughly 6 to 11 cycles. All samples gave at least 2.5 million CDR3-containing paired-end reads. One entry per CDR3 protein, called by TCRdb with MiXCR from the 5' RACE reads. The profile shows roughly 1.7 million distinct CDR3 sequences, about 32% of them singletons. CDR1 is SGDLS and CDR2 is YYNGEE in the germline V gene. This CDR3 comprises 15 residues. Trimming took off 0 bases at V and 7 bases at J, with 13 bases between the two ends. This clonotype appeared a few times.

The chain is built from TRBV9 and TRBJ1-4, with a possible D match to TRBD1 (5 bases). This receptor was obtained from a woman in her thirties in good health. Sequencing input: blood. CDR3 coding DNA: TGTGCCAGCAGCGTAGGCAGGGTGGATGCTGAAAAACTGTTTTTT. This encodes CASSVGRVDAEKLFF.